This T cell receptor (beta chain) appears in the sequencing data of a study of blood T cell repertoires in COVID-19. About the research overall: There were acute and convalescent COVID-19 samples, and they came from the United States, Italy and Spain. T cells, B-cell-depleted T cells, or PBMCs provided the cDNA or gDNA that served as material.

This clone is a singleton in its sample. In the original workflow: How many nucleated cells were present was estimated from reference gene primer amplification. Only in-frame clones appear in the TCRdb table, and some are missing; sequencing was by immunoSEQ multiplex PCR. V, J and clone size are taken as reported in that table, and D and trimming were inferred from the DNA itself. Of roughly 140,000 clones detected, 76% appear once; the ten largest clones hold about 4%. The CDR3 extends over 16 amino acids. The V gene's germline CDR1 is MGHRA and CDR2 YSYEKL. V was clipped by 0 bases and J by 3 bases; unmatched bases: 4.

Input material: peripheral blood. This TCR was sampled from an elderly woman with acute or convalescent COVID-19. The chain has TRBV4-1 and TRBJ2-1, with TRBD1 identical over 8 bases. In nucleotides, the CDR3 is TGCGCCAGCAGCCAAGATAAGGGACAGGACTACAATGAGCAGTTCTTC. Its translation: CASSQDKGQDYNEQFF.